These T cell receptor beta chains were read from a single sample in a study of blood T cells in healthy people across ages. TCRdb reanalysed the 5' RACE reads using MiXCR and keeps one entry per CDR3 protein. This table holds about a million distinct CDR3 sequences, around 49% found once. The sample taken for sequencing was blood. The source of these receptors is a young man in good health. The CDR3 runs from the conserved cysteine through the conserved F or W. A D gene is named only where the DNA matches it firmly. Where a row states a size, it is once, few, many or the class of an expanded clone; other rows omit it.

DNA	CDR3	J	size	D	V
TGTGCCAGTAGTCTTGGTCTGAAGGGGACGGCTGATACGCAGTATTTT	CASSLGLKGTADTQYF	TRBJ2-3	.	.	TRBV19
TGCGCCAGCAGCCAAGAGAGAGGGGGCACTGAAGCTTTCTTT	CASSQERGGTEAFF	TRBJ1-1	.	.	TRBV4-3
TGTGCCAGCAGCTCCCGACAGGGGCTGGACAATGAGCAGTTCTTC	CASSSRQGLDNEQFF	TRBJ2-1	many	TRBD1	TRBV7-6
TGTGCCACCAGTGATTCACCGGACAGTCGCACCGGGGAGCTGTTTTTT	CATSDSPDSRTGELFF	TRBJ2-2	.	.	TRBV24-1
TGTGCCAGCAGTTTGATACTAGTAATCCCCAATGAGCAGTTCTTC	CASSLILVIPNEQFF	TRBJ2-1	.	.	TRBV28
TGCAGTGCTAGTCGGGGACAGGACTCCTACGAGCAGTACTTC	CSASRGQDSYEQYF	TRBJ2-7	many	TRBD1	TRBV20-1
TGCAGCCTTTCCGGGGGAATGAAGACCCAGTACTTC	CSLSGGMKTQYF	TRBJ2-5	few	.	TRBV29-1
TGTGCCAGCAGTGACAACAGGGGCCGGGGGAACATTCAGTACTTC	CASSDNRGRGNIQYF	TRBJ2-4	.	.	TRBV6-1
TGTGCCAGCAGCTCGAACCCGGGCCCCGGGAATGAGCAGTTCTTC	CASSSNPGPGNEQFF	TRBJ2-1	once	.	TRBV7-7
TGTGCCAGCAGTCCTCAGGGCTCCGAGCAGTACTTC	CASSPQGSEQYF	TRBJ2-7	.	.	TRBV12-3/TRBV12-4
TGTGCCAGCAAGGTCCGGATTACAGATACGCAGTATTTT	CASKVRITDTQYF	TRBJ2-3	once	.	TRBV2
TGTGCCAGCAGTTTCCAGGGGCAGAACTATGGCTACACCTTC	CASSFQGQNYGYTF	TRBJ1-2	.	.	TRBV12-3/TRBV12-4
TGTGCCAGCAGCCAGGGGATACATGGCTACACCTTC	CASSQGIHGYTF	TRBJ1-2	.	.	TRBV3-1
TGTGCCAGCAGCCTTAGGACAGTCGAGGACGAGCAGTACTTC	CASSLRTVEDEQYF	TRBJ2-7	few	.	TRBV3-1
TGCGCCAGCAGCCAAGTAGAATCGGGGGTCTACGCGCAGTACTTC	CASSQVESGVYAQYF	TRBJ2-7	few	.	TRBV4-1
TGCAGTGCTAGAGATACCCGAGCGGGGGGCTACAATGAGCAGTTCTTC	CSARDTRAGGYNEQFF	TRBJ2-1	few	TRBD2	TRBV20-1
TGTGCCAGCAGCCAAGGTGGCGGGGGCGCGTTCTTC	CASSQGGGGAFF	TRBJ2-1	few	.	TRBV3-1
TGTGCCAGCAGTTACTTAGGCGCGGATACGCAGTATTTT	CASSYLGADTQYF	TRBJ2-3	.	.	TRBV6-5